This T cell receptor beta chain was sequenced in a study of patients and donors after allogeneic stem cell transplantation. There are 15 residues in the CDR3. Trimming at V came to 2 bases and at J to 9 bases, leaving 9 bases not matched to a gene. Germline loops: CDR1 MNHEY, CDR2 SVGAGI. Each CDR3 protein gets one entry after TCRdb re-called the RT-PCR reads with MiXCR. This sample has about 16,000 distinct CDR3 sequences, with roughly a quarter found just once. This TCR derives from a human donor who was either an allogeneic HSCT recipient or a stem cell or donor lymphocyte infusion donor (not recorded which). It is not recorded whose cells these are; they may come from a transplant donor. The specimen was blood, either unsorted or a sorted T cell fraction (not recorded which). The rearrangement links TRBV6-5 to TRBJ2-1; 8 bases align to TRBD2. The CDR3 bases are TGTGCCAGCAGTTACCTGGGGCGGGGGGCACCTGAGCAGTTCTTC. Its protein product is CASSYLGRGAPEQFF.